These 21 T cell receptor beta chains share one sample of origin, sequenced in a study of cytomegalovirus exposure and HLA in healthy donors. Primers included in the PCR were 60 Vbeta and 13 Jbeta primers. Measured with immunoSEQ multiplex PCR; TCRdb has only the in-frame clones, and not every one. The sample consists of under 200,000 clones, approximately 77% of them appearing once. Sequencing was carried out using PBMCs. Receptor source: a male donor in good health and CMV-seropositive.

This clone was found once. Different DNA sequences within this sample yield the same CDR3. The chain has TRBV6-5 and TRBJ1-5; 9 bases align to TRBD1. CDR3 length equals 15 residues. V shed 5 bases, J shed 2 bases, and the junction held 4 bases outside the gene matches. Per germline, CDR1 MNHEY and CDR2 SVGAGI. The CDR3 nucleotides read TGTGCCAGCAGTCCCGACAGGGGGGGCAATCAGCCCCAGCATTTT. Its translation is CASSPDRGGNQPQHF.

This clone was seen only once. The chain uses TRBV6-1 and TRBJ1-6; no clear D. The CDR3 contains 15 residues. V lost 6 bases to trimming and J lost 6 bases, with 15 bases between them. Germline V gene lookup returns CDR1 MNHNS and CDR2 SASEGT. The CDR3 loop is CASRLGGGVNSPLHF. DNA of the CDR3: TGTGCCAGCAGACTCGGTGGCGGGGTTAATTCACCCCTCCACTTT.

This clone was observed a few times. The chain recombines TRBV9 with TRBJ1-2; D is uncertain. CDR1 and CDR2 (germline): SGDLS, YYNGEE. The CDR3 runs to 15 residues. V gave up 0 bases and J gave up 1 base, with 10 bases separating them. The CDR3 spells CASSVAADINYGYTF. The CDR3 coding sequence is TGTGCCAGCAGCGTAGCGGCCGACATTAACTATGGCTACACCTTC.

In its sample, this clone was seen once. V usage is TRBV7-9 and J usage is TRBJ1-1; a weak D match, TRBD1 (6 bases). The CDR3 has 15 residues. V gave up 5 bases and J gave up 2 bases, with 15 bases separating them. Looked up from germline, CDR1 is SEHNR and CDR2 is FQNEAQ (reference sequence). The CDR3 bases are TGTGCCAGCAGCCCTCCCGGCAGGGGAAACACTGAAGCTTTCTTT. Translated, it gives CASSPPGRGNTEAFF.

The CDR3 DNA follows: TGCGCCAGCAGCCAAGAGCCAGGGTACGAGCAGTACTTC. Translating it yields CASSQEPGYEQYF. The rearrangement uses TRBV4-3 and TRBJ2-7, with a weak D call TRBD1 (5 bases). The germline V gene has CDR1 LGHNA and CDR2 YSLEER. The V gene lost 0 bases and the J gene lost 4 bases, with 7 bases spanning the gap. The length of the CDR3 is 13 residues.

V gene TRBV5-1 combines with J gene TRBJ1-1; D might be TRBD1 (6 bases). V dropped 4 bases and J dropped 7 bases, with 23 bases sitting between them. Germline CDR1 and CDR2: SGHRS and YFSETQ. The CDR3 consists of 16 residues. The DNA of the CDR3 is TGCGCCAGCAGCCCCCTAGCCGGACAGCCAACACTTGAAGCTTTCTTT. The encoded protein is CASSPLAGQPTLEAFF.

The chain combines TRBV6-4 with TRBJ2-2; maybe TRBD1 (6 bases). Between the trimmed V and J ends, which lost 11 bases and 4 bases, there was a span of 14 bases. Germline-derived CDR1 and CDR2 are MRHNA and SNTAGT. This CDR3 has 13 residues. The CDR3 DNA sequence: TGTGCCGGAGAGACAGGCCGCACCGGGGAGCTGTTTTTT. Protein sequence: CAGETGRTGELFF.

The chain has TRBV11-2 and TRBJ1-2; 7 nucleotides line up with TRBD1. CDR1 SGHAT and CDR2 FQNNGV come from the germline V gene. The CDR3 is 15 residues long. V lost 0 bases and J lost 8; bases outside the gene matches: 9. The CDR3 sequence: CASSLDPKQGRGYTF. CDR3 DNA: TGTGCCAGCAGCTTAGATCCTAAACAGGGGCGAGGCTACACCTTC. Looking up the rest from reference TRBV11-2 and TRBJ1-2 gives the full variable domain: EAGVAQSPRYKIIEKRQSVAFWCNPISGHATLYWYQQILGQGPKLLIQFQNNGVVDDSQLPKDRFSAERLKGVDSTLKIQPAKLEDSAVYLCASSLDPKQGRGYTFGSGTRLTVV.

This clone came up a few times. The V gene is TRBV6-6, the J gene TRBJ1-5, with a tentative D call TRBD1 (5 bases). CDR1 and CDR2 from the germline V gene are MNHNY and SVGAGI (reference sequence). V lost 4 bases, J lost 7 bases, and 20 bases lay in between. This CDR3 spans 16 amino acids. CDR3 bases: TGTGCCAGCAGTTCTTCCGTCCACTCAGGGTACCAGCCCCAGCATTTT. It encodes CASSSSVHSGYQPQHF.

The chain joins TRBV6-1 to TRBJ2-1; 8 bases are shared with TRBD1. The V and J ends lost 6 bases and 7 bases, in that order; junction bases with no gene match: 11. Germline assignment: CDR1 MNHNS and CDR2 SASEGT. The CDR3 runs 15 residues. This chain's CDR3 is CASRFLTGGWNEQFF. The CDR3, as DNA: TGTGCCAGCAGATTTCTCACAGGGGGGTGGAATGAGCAGTTCTTC.

A single count supports this clone. V usage is TRBV5-1 and J usage is TRBJ1-1; D is possibly TRBD1 (5 bases). This CDR3 contains 16 residues. Germline CDR1 and CDR2: SGHRS and YFSETQ. Trimming removed 0 bases at V and 4 bases at J, with 16 bases between. The CDR3 DNA reads TGCGCCAGCAGCTTGGGTTCGGGGGGAGTCGCCACTGAAGCTTTCTTT. Translation gives CASSLGSGGVATEAFF.

Only one count was recorded for this clone. This chain links TRBV20-1 with TRBJ2-7; a weak D match, TRBD2 (5 bases). Looked up from germline, CDR1 is DFQATT and CDR2 is SNEGSKA (reference sequence). Trimming took off 5 bases at V and 0 bases at J, with 5 bases between the two ends. The CDR3 sequence is 11 residues long. CDR3 DNA sequence: TGCAGTGCTGGGAGCTCCTACGAGCAGTACTTC. Translated: CSAGSSYEQYF.

The chain recombines TRBV6-5 with TRBJ2-5; D ambiguous. The germline V and J ends were trimmed by 6 bases and 2 bases, with 7 bases remaining between them. Germline V gene lookup returns CDR1 MNHEY and CDR2 SVGAGI. The CDR3 is 12 residues long. CDR3 coding DNA: TGTGCCAGCAGAAGCCCTCAAGAGACCCAGTACTTC. Translation gives CASRSPQETQYF.

The chain joins TRBV5-1 to TRBJ1-1; D is unresolved. Trimming took 6 bases from V and 1 from J, leaving 16 bases between them. This CDR3 has 15 residues. The germline gives CDR1 SGHRS, CDR2 YFSETQ. CDR3 region: CASTSGSWQNTEAFF. The CDR3 DNA follows: TGCGCCAGCACCTCGGGAAGTTGGCAGAACACTGAAGCTTTCTTT.

V and J are TRBV19 and TRBJ1-2; D unresolved. The germline V gene encodes CDR1 LNHDA and CDR2 SQIVND (reference sequence). Trimming removed 3 bases from V and 6 bases from J, with 17 bases in between. This CDR3 has 15 residues. The CDR3, as DNA: TGTGCCAGTAGTATGGCCCCCCAGGCCCCCAATGGCTACACCTTC. This sequence encodes CASSMAPQAPNGYTF.

This rearrangement joins TRBV11-2 to TRBJ1-1; tentatively, D is TRBD1 (5 bases). Per the germline V gene, CDR1 is SGHAT and CDR2 is FQNNGV. Trimming shortened V by 0 bases and J by 7 bases, and 9 bases separated the two germline ends. The CDR3 runs to 13 residues. The CDR3 nucleotides read TGTGCCAGCAGCTTAGATCAGGGCCTTGAAGCTTTCTTT. This codes for CASSLDQGLEAFF.

The chain recombines TRBV5-1 with TRBJ2-1; possibly TRBD2 for D (7 bases). The germline V and J ends were trimmed by 1 base and 8 bases, with 16 bases remaining between them. Germline CDR1 SGHRS, CDR2 YFSETQ. The CDR3 covers 15 residues. The CDR3 is CASSLWGGLLDEQFF. The CDR3 DNA follows: TGCGCCAGCAGCTTGTGGGGGGGCCTTCTGGATGAGCAGTTCTTC. Full variable domain (remainder filled in from reference TRBV5-1 and TRBJ2-1): KAGVTQTPRYLIKTRGQQVTLSCSPISGHRSVSWYQQTPGQGLQFLFEYFSETQRNKGNFPGRFSGRQFSNSRSEMNVSTLELGDSALYLCASSLWGGLLDEQFFGPGTRLTVL.

The rearrangement uses TRBV30 and TRBJ2-7; D is possibly TRBD2 (5 bases). This CDR3 has 13 amino acids. Germline assignment: CDR1 GTSNPN and CDR2 SVGIG (reference sequence). Trimming pared 2 bases from V and 1 base from J, leaving 9 bases between. This chain's CDR3 is CAWSPGLSYEQYF. The CDR3 region has the DNA TGTGCCTGGAGTCCTGGACTTTCCTACGAGCAGTACTTC. Full variable domain (rest looked up from reference TRBV30 and TRBJ2-7): SQTIHQWPATLVQPVGSPLSLECTVEGTSNPNLYWYRQAAGRGLQLLFYSVGIGQISSEVPQNLSASRPQDRQFILSSKKLLLSDSGFYLCAWSPGLSYEQYFGPGTRLTVT.

The count of this clone is one. V and J are TRBV12-1 and TRBJ2-1; no DNA check was done on the table's D call, TRBD2. TRBV12-1 is a documented pseudogene. CDR3 length: 15 residues. CDR3 region: CASSFGTSGGHEQFF. The CDR3 DNA reads as TGTGCCAGCAGCTTTGGAACTAGCGGGGGACATGAGCAGTTCTTC.

The V call is TRBV7-6, the J call TRBJ2-1; tentative D call: TRBD1 (6 bases). CDR3 length: 13 amino acids. The germline V gene has CDR1 SGHVS and CDR2 FNYEAQ. Trimming removed 2 bases at V and 12 bases at J, with 14 bases between. CDR3 amino acids: CASSLNRAQGQFF. The DNA for the CDR3 is TGTGCCAGCAGCTTAAACAGGGCGCAGGGGCAGTTCTTC.

The chain links TRBV5-1 to TRBJ2-3; the match to TRBD2 covers 9 bases. The CDR3 has 17 residues. Germline V gives CDR1 SGHRS, CDR2 YFSETQ. The V and J ends lost 3 bases and 5 bases, in that order; junction bases with no gene match: 13. The CDR3 region has the DNA TGCGCCAGCAGCTCGTCAGACGCGGGGGGGCTGGGAGATACGCAGTATTTT. Encoded protein: CASSSSDAGGLGDTQYF. Based on the CDR3 plus reference TRBV5-1 and TRBJ2-3, the full variable domain is KAGVTQTPRYLIKTRGQQVTLSCSPISGHRSVSWYQQTPGQGLQFLFEYFSETQRNKGNFPGRFSGRQFSNSRSEMNVSTLELGDSALYLCASSSSDAGGLGDTQYFGPGTRLTVL.